This TCR beta chain is from a study of blood T cells in healthy people across ages. General study findings and limits: The fall in TCR beta diversity per million T cells was roughly linear with age. Researchers judged that diversity estimates from one million T cells fell short of true values. Without sorted subsets, naive and antigen-experienced compartments could not be conclusively compared.

This clonotype was counted only a few times. Its target is not known. A second PCR of 7 to 11 cycles used a sample-barcoded 5' primer and a J-beta primer mix. TCRdb reanalysed the 5' RACE reads using MiXCR and keeps one entry per CDR3 protein. Among roughly 1.7 million distinct CDR3 sequences listed, roughly 32% were seen once. Looked up from germline, CDR1 is SGDLS and CDR2 is YYNGEE. V was shortened by 4 bases and J by 8 bases, with 19 bases between the two germline ends. The CDR3 sequence is 15 residues long. The chain carries TRBV9 and TRBJ2-1; D is tentatively TRBD1 or TRBD2 (6 bases each). This clonotype originated in a woman in her twenties or thirties in good health. Specimen: blood. In DNA, the CDR3 is TGTGCCAGCAGCTCCCCCGGGGGCGGAGTACATGAGCAGTTCTTC. Protein sequence: CASSSPGGGVHEQFF.